This T cell receptor (beta chain) was retrieved from a study of graft-versus-host responses after intestinal transplantation. Findings of the study overall: Some patients had graft-donor T cell macrochimerism. In their allografts, the ratios of graft-versus-host to host-versus-graft T cell clones were high.

CDR3 length equals 14 residues. V was pared by 9 bases and J by 1 base, with 15 bases between. The germline CDR1 and CDR2 sequences are LNHDA and SQIVND (reference sequence). As for this clone: The antigen remains undetermined.

Only in-frame clones appear in the TCRdb table, and some are missing; sequencing was by immunoSEQ multiplex PCR. The sample includes some 88,000 clones, approximately 94% of them seen just once. The receptor comes from a human donor who received an intestinal transplant. Sequenced material: unstimulated CD8+ T cells sorted from spleen or lymph node cells, taken before intestinal transplant. This sequence joins TRBV19 and TRBJ1-1; D possibly corresponds to TRBD1 (6 bases). The CDR3 nucleotides read TGTGCCAGCCTTCGGACAGAATGGAACACTGAAGCTTTCTTT. It specifies CASLRTEWNTEAFF.